The present entry profiles one T cell receptor (beta chain) with its context. Its matching antigen is unknown. The CDR3 runs 14 residues. J gave up 3 bases and V 4 bases, and 5 bases lay outside the gene matches. Germline V gene sequence: CDR1 MDHEN, CDR2 SYDVKM. Both 60 Vbeta primers and 13 Jbeta primers went into the PCR. The assay was immunoSEQ multiplex PCR, and TCRdb's table has in-frame clones only and misses some. The table has more than 95,000 clones, roughly 75% seen once. The sample originates from a study of cytomegalovirus exposure and HLA in healthy donors. Regarding the study as a whole: A link between a missense DCLRE1C variant and TCR beta V- and J-gene trimming emerged from a later analysis. In an earlier analysis, about 87% or about 30%: the productive usage of most TCR beta V segments.

V is TRBV28 and J is TRBJ1-2, with TRBD1 matching 7 bases. The receptor comes from a woman aged 40 to 50 in good health and CMV-seronegative. Sequencing was performed on PBMCs. The CDR3 sequence is CASSSRDSYYGYTF. The CDR3 nucleotides are TGTGCCAGCAGTTCCCGGGACAGCTACTATGGCTACACCTTC.